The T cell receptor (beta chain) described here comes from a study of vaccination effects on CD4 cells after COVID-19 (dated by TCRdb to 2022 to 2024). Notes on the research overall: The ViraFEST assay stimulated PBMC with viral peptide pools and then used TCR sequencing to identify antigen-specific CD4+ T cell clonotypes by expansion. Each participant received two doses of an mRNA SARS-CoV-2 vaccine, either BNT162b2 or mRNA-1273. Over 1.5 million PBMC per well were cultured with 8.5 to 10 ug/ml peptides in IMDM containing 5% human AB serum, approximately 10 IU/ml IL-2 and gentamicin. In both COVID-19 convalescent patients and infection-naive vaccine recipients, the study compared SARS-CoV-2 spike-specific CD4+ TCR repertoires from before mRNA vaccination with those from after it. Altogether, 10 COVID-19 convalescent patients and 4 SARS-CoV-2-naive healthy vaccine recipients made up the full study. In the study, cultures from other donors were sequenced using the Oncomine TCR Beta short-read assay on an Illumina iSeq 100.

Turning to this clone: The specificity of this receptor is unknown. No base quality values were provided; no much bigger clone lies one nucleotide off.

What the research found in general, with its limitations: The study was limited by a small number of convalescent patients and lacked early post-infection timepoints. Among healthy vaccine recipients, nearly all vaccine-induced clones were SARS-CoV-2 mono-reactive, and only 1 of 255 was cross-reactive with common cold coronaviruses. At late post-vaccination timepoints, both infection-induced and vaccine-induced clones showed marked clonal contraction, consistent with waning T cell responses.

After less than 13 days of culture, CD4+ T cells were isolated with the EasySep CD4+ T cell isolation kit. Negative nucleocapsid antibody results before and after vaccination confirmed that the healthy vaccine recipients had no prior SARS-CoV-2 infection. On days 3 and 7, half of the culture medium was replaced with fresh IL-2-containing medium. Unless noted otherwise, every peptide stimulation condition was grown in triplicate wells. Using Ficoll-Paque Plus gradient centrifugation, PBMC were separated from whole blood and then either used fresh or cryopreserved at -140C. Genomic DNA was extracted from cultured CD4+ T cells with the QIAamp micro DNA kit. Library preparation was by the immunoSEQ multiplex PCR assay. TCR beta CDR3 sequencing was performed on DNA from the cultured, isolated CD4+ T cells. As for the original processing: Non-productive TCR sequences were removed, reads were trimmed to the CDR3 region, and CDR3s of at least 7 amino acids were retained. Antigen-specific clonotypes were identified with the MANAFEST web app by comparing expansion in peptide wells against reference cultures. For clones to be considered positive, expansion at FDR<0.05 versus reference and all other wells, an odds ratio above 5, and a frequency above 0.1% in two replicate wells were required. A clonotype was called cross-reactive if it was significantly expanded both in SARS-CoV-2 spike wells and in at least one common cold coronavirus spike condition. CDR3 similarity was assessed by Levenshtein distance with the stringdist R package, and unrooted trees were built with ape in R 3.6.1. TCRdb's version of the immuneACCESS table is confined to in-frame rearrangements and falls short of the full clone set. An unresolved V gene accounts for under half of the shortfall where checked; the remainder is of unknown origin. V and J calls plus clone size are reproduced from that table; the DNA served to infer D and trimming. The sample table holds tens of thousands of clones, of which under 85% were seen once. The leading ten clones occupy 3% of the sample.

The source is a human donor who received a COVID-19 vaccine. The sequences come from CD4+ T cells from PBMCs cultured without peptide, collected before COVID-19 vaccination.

CDR3 sequence: CASSPRTGRSGEQYF. Here is the DNA: TGTGCCAGCAGCCCGAGGACAGGGCGTTCGGGCGAGCAGTACTTC. The V and J segments used are TRBV13 and TRBJ2-7, and 8 junction bases match TRBD1. CDR1 and CDR2 are read off the germline V gene (reference sequence) as PRHDT and FYEKMQ. Counted from cysteine to phenylalanine, this CDR3 has 15 amino acids. Only CDR3 DNA remains: 45 bases, in frame from the first base. For this chain, trimming is 5 bases at the V end and 6 bases at the J end, and the number of junction bases without a gene match is 12.